This TCR beta chain is from a study of T cells in Graves' hyperthyroidism and ophthalmopathy. Study findings and constraints: A model built on 13 V-J features separated ophthalmopathy from stable hyperthyroidism. Among clonotypes expanded in thyroid above 0.001, most were also found in blood. Ophthalmopathy prediction by the model preceded onset by a median about 6.8 months.

The TCR beta CDR3 regions underwent amplification using RNA transcripts as the source. During a first-round RT-PCR of the TCR CDR3, the HTBI primer set was used. TCRdb reprocessed the multiplex PCR reads via MiXCR and lists one record per CDR3 protein. The table includes 80,000 to 100,000 distinct CDR3 sequences, 35% to 45% detected once. Notes on this clonotype: Its antigen remains unidentified.

For the diagnoses, clinical symptoms, serum thyroxine and TRAb, thyroid ultrasound and orbital computed tomography were used. Sequencing was done on a sample of peripheral blood or thyroid tissue (not recorded which). This TCR was recovered from a woman between 25 and 40 years old with Graves' hyperthyroidism.

The DNA of the CDR3 is TGTGCCAGTACCCGGGACAGGGGGTTTGGCTACACCTTC. This translates into CASTRDRGFGYTF. V is TRBV7-3 and J is TRBJ1-2, with 11 bases matching TRBD1. The V gene's germline CDR1 is SGHTA and CDR2 FQGTGA. V was clipped by 9 bases and J by 7 bases; unmatched bases: 7. This CDR3 is 13 amino acids long.